This record looks at one TCR beta chain sequence and its context. Sequencing was performed with immunoSEQ multiplex PCR; in TCRdb, only in-frame clones are kept and a portion is missing. The sample lists around 300,000 clones, around nine tenths occurring once. This sample was included in a study of blood T cell repertoires in COVID-19. As for the study in general: Samples of COVID-19 (acute and convalescent) were obtained from the United States, Italy and Spain. T cells, B-cell-depleted T cells, or PBMCs provided the cDNA or gDNA that served as material.

The CDR3 is made up of 15 amino acids. The V end was cut by 6 bases, the J end by 9 bases, with 21 bases between. Germline V CDR1 and CDR2: MDHEN, SYDVKM. The specimen sequenced was PBMCs or T cells enriched from blood (not recorded which). The chain carries TRBV28 and TRBJ2-1, with a possible D match to TRBD2 (6 bases). The sequence was collected from a woman aged 35 to 49 who had recovered from COVID-19. This CDR3 is CASSPPGLQAGEQFF. In DNA form, the CDR3 reads TGTGCCAGCAGCCCACCGGGACTTCAGGCTGGTGAGCAGTTCTTC. The whole variable domain, remainder taken from reference TRBV28 and TRBJ2-1, is DVKVTQSSRYLVKRTGEKVFLECVQDMDHENMFWYRQDPGLGLRLIYFSYDVKMKEKGDIPEGYSVSREKKERFSLILESASTNQTSMYLCASSPPGLQAGEQFFGPGTRLTVL.